This T cell receptor beta chain was recorded in a study of blood T cell repertoires in COVID-19. The CDR3 runs to 14 residues. Germline-derived CDR1 and CDR2 are SGHRS and YFSETQ. V was cut by 0 bases and J by 3 bases, with 7 bases left in between. Study processing details: Estimation of nucleated cell counts was performed using reference gene primer amplification. Clones were read by immunoSEQ multiplex PCR, and TCRdb kept only the in-frame ones, dropping some. D and trimming come from the DNA, and the V and J calls and clone size come from that table. This sample has some 150,000 clones; roughly 76% occur once, and the top ten carry roughly 8.6%.

This TCR came from a woman between 45 and 65 years old with active or convalescent COVID-19. The material sequenced was peripheral blood. This sequence joins TRBV5-1 and TRBJ1-3, with D unclear. The DNA for the CDR3 is TGCGCCAGCAGCTTGGCTCCCGGTGGAAACACCATATATTTT. Translated, it gives CASSLAPGGNTIYF.